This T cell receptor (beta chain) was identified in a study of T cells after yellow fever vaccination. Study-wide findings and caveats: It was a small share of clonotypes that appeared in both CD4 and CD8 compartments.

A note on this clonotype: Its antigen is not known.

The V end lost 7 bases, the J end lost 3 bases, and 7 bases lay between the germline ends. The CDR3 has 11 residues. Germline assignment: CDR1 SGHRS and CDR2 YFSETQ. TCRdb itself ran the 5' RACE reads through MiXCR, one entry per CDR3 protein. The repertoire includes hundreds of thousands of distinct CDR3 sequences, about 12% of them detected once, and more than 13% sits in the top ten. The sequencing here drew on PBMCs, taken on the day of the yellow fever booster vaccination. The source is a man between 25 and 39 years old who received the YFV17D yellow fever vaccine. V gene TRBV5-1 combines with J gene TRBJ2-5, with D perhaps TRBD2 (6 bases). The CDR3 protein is CASASEETQYF. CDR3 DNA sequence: TGCGCCAGCGCTAGCGAAGAGACCCAGTACTTC.